The sequence of this TCR beta chain was determined in a study of T-cell reconstitution after alpha-beta-depleted transplantation in children. Study-wide findings and caveats: The study reportedly traced alpha-beta T cells about two months after transplant to several hundred expanded graft clones. Newly produced T cells mostly provided counts and TCRbeta diversity after one year, as hyperexpanded clones declined. Surviving recipient T cells and thymic progenitors accounted for the high day-60 TCRbeta diversity observed in some patients.

There are a few counts of this clonotype. Its cognate antigen is unknown. This CDR3 is 16 amino acids long. Germline CDR1 is SGHDT and CDR2 is YYEEEE. With 2 bases clipped from V and 7 bases from J, the junction kept 12 bases outside the gene matches. TCRbeta library preparation incorporated unique molecular identifiers. TCRdb passed the PCR reads through MiXCR, listing each CDR3 protein once. The table shows some 600,000 distinct CDR3 sequences, with 13% occurring only once. Specimen: PBMCs, mostly from graft donor cells, collected 360 days after TCRalphabeta/CD19-depleted stem cell transplant. J is TRBJ2-7 and V is TRBV5-6; TRBD1 matches at 10 bases. The TCR comes from a male patient under 18 who had a stem cell transplant for acute myeloid leukemia, so the T cells may come from the graft donor. This chain's CDR3 is CASSFRGRDRGFEQYF. The CDR3, as DNA: TGTGCCAGCAGCTTTCGCGGCCGGGACAGGGGATTTGAGCAGTACTTC. Looking up the rest from reference TRBV5-6 and TRBJ2-7 gives the full variable domain: DAGVTQSPTHLIKTRGQQVTLRCSPKSGHDTVSWYQQALGQGPQFIFQYYEEEERQRGNFPDRFSGHQFPNYSSELNVNALLLGDSALYLCASSFRGRDRGFEQYFGPGTRLTVT.